One and the same sample provided the 8 T cell receptor beta chains below, sequenced in a study of T cells in Graves' hyperthyroidism and ophthalmopathy (dated by TCRdb to about 2019). The library came from multiplex PCR. Sequenced on an Illumina HiSeq 2000. TCR beta CDR3 regions were amplified from RNA transcripts. A first-round RT-PCR of the TCR CDR3 used the HTBI primer set with the Qiagen OneStep RT-PCR kit. TCRdb itself trimmed the public reads at Q25 with fastp, ran MiXCR and retained productive beta chains. Every distinct CDR3 protein forms one entry, paired with its most common genes and DNA. The sample table contains 210,000 or so distinct CDR3 sequences; only one count was recorded for approximately 17% of them. Roughly 50% of the sample goes to the ten largest clones. The source material was blood. The receptors come from a man aged 45 to 65 with Graves' hyperthyroidism.

This clonotype was seen more than once but under ten times. The CDR3 sequence: CAWSAGGGQPQHF. The CDR3 DNA reads TGTGCCTGGAGTGCAGGGGGCGGTCAGCCCCAGCATTTT. The chain joins TRBV30 to TRBJ1-5; 8 nucleotides agree with TRBD1. CDR3 length: 13 amino acids. The junction had 2 bases not matched to a gene; V was cut back by 1 base and J by 6 bases. The germline V gene has CDR1 GTSNPN and CDR2 SVGIG (reference sequence).

Many counts were recorded for this clonotype. This sequence joins TRBV6-1 and TRBJ2-2; TRBD2 matches at 13 bases. The germline gives CDR1 MNHNS, CDR2 SASEGT. The length of the CDR3 is 17 residues. V lost 2 bases and J lost 5; bases outside the gene matches: 5. CDR3 bases: TGTGCCAGCAGTGAAAGGCGACTAGCGGGAGGAACCGGGGAGCTGTTTTTT. Its protein product is CASSERRLAGGTGELFF.

This clonotype occurred many times. This rearrangement joins TRBV27 to TRBJ2-5; 7 nucleotides line up with TRBD2. There are 15 residues in the CDR3. Trimming took 4 bases from V and 5 from J; bases not matched to a gene: 10. CDR1 and CDR2 (germline): MNHEY, SMNVEV (reference sequence). CDR3 bases: TGTGCCAGCAGTTCCTCCGGGGAGGGTTGGGAGACCCAGTACTTC. The encoded protein is CASSSSGEGWETQYF.

Only a few counts were recorded for this clonotype. The rearrangement uses TRBV6-1 and TRBJ2-4; D not resolved. The germline V gene has CDR1 MNHNS and CDR2 SASEGT. This CDR3 region has 14 residues. The V and J ends lost 1 base and 8 bases respectively, with 12 bases between them. The DNA for the CDR3 is TGTGCCAGCAGTGAAGATCCTCGGGTCTACATTCAGTACTTC. It translates to CASSEDPRVYIQYF.

At least ten counts were recorded for this clonotype. The chain carries TRBV18 and TRBJ2-1; TRBD2 is a possible D gene (5 bases). V was pared by 2 bases and J by 6 bases, with 14 bases between. The CDR3 spans 15 residues. CDR1 and CDR2 (germline): KGHSH, LQKENI. The CDR3 DNA reads TGTGCCAGCTCACCAGAGACGGCCCGGGGCAATGAGCAGTTCTTC. Translating gives CASSPETARGNEQFF.

This clonotype was picked up a small number of times. This rearrangement joins TRBV5-1 to TRBJ2-2; D is undetermined. Per the germline V gene, CDR1 is SGHRS and CDR2 is YFSETQ. CDR3 length equals 13 residues. Trimming cost V 6 bases and J 7 bases, with 13 bases left between them. The CDR3 coding sequence is TGCGCCAGCACCTTAGACTCATACGGGGAGCTGTTTTTT. Protein: CASTLDSYGELFF.

The rearrangement uses TRBV20-1 and TRBJ2-5, with a weak D call TRBD1 (6 bases). Germline loops: CDR1 DFQATT, CDR2 SNEGSKA (reference sequence). V dropped 4 bases and J dropped 1 base, with 10 bases sitting between them. The CDR3 is 13 amino acids. CDR3 amino acids: CSAIDRTQETQYF. CDR3 DNA sequence: TGCAGTGCTATAGACAGGACCCAAGAGACCCAGTACTTC.

The V gene is TRBV6-1, the J gene TRBJ2-3, with 12 bases aligning to TRBD2. After removal of 7 bases from V and 6 bases from J, the junction contained 14 bases not matched to a gene. The CDR3 covers 17 residues. In germline, CDR1 is MNHNS, CDR2 SASEGT. CDR3 nucleotides: TGTGCCAGCACCAGACTAGCGGGAGAGTTTGGGTCGGATACGCAGTATTTT. As protein: CASTRLAGEFGSDTQYF.